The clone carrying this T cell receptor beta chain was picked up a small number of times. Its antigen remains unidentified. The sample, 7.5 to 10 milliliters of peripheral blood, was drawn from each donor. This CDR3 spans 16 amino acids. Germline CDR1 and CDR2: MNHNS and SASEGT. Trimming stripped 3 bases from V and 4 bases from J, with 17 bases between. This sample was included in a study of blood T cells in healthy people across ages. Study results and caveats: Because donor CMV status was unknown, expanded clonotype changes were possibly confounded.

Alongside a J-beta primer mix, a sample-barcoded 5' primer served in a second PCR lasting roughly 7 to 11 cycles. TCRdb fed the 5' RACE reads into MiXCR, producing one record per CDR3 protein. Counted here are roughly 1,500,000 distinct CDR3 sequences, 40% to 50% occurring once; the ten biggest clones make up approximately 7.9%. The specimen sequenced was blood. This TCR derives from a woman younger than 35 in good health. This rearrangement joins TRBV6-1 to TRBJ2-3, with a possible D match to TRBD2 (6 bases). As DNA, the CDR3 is TGTGCCAGCAGTGACTTCTTGGGGGAGGTCGCAGATACGCAGTATTTT. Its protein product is CASSDFLGEVADTQYF.